Sequencing of this T cell receptor (beta chain) was carried out in a study of Ad26.COV2.S vaccination and SARS-CoV-2 variants. Background on the study: Enrolled in COV1001, the donor was in the Ad26.COV2.S trial arm, which received the vaccine.

With regard to this clone: Its target is unknown.

The study's findings and limits: Spike-specific TCR breadth was greater after Ad26.COV2.S than placebo.

Treatment denoted: some 20 received Ad26.COV2.S at low or high dose, single or two shots; roughly five received placebo; per-sample allocation not given. Specimens were obtained on day 63 following the first vaccine or placebo injection. The vaccine delivered Wuhan-strain SARS-CoV-2 spike through an Ad26 vector. This CDR3 is built from 15 residues. Germline loops: CDR1 MNHNY, CDR2 SVGAGI (reference sequence). The V gene end was trimmed by 6 bases and the J gene end by 4 bases; junction bases not matched to a gene: 5. Clones were read by immunoSEQ multiplex PCR, and TCRdb kept only the in-frame ones, dropping some. There are some 340,000 clones in the sample; over 80% occur only once, and roughly 2% lies in the top ten.

The rearrangement links TRBV6-6 to TRBJ2-1; 11 bases fit TRBD2. The sample in question was peripheral blood, obtained in a trial of Ad26.COV2.S vaccine versus placebo. This sequence was found in a person aged 18 to 59 who received the Ad26.COV2.S COVID-19 vaccine or a placebo. CDR3 in DNA: TGTGCCAGCAGGGCCACTAGCGGGGGTTACAATGAGCAGTTCTTC. This gives the protein CASRATSGGYNEQFF.